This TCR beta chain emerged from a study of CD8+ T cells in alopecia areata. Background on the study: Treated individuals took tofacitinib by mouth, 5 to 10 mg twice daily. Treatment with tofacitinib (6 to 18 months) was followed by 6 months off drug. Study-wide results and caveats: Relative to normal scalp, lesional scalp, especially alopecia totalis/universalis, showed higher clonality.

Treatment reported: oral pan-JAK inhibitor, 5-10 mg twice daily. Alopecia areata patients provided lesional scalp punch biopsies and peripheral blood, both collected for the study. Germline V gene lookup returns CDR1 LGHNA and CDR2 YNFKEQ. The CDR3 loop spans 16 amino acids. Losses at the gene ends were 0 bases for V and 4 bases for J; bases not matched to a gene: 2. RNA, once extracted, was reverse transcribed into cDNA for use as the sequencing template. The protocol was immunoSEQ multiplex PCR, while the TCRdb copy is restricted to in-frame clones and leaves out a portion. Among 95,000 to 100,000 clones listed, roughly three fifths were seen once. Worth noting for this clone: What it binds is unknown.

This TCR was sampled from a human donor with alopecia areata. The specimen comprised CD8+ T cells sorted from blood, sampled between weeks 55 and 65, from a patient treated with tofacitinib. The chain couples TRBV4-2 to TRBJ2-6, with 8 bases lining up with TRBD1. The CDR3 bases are TGTGCCAGCAGCCAAGAGACAGGGGTAGGGGCCAACGTCCTGACTTTC. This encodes CASSQETGVGANVLTF.